This is a list of T cell receptor beta chains from one sample in a study of a mutant IDH1 vaccine in newly diagnosed glioma. For these receptors, no antigen is known. Clones were sequenced by immunoSEQ multiplex PCR, and TCRdb holds only the in-frame ones, with some missing. The sample yields around 65,000 clones, about 80% seen once. The specimen was PBMCs, collected from a glioma patient whose treatment included an IDH1 peptide vaccine. Every receptor here comes from a man aged 50-60 years with glioma. The CDR3 runs from the conserved cysteine through the conserved F or W. The order of the fields is CDR3 protein, CDR3 DNA, V gene, J gene, clone size, D gene. The D gene is left open where the match is weak. Only part of the rows carry a size: once, few, many, or a class if the clone is expanded.

cdr3_aa: CASSFIGTAQETQYF
cdr3_nt: TGTGCCAGCAGCTTCATCGGGACAGCTCAAGAGACCCAGTACTTC
v_call: TRBV11-3
j_call: TRBJ2-5
clone_size: once
d_call: TRBD1

cdr3_aa: CASLGTINTGELFF
cdr3_nt: TGCGCCAGCTTAGGGACGATCAACACCGGGGAGCTGTTTTTT
v_call: TRBV5-1
j_call: TRBJ2-2
clone_size: few
d_call: -

cdr3_aa: CASSSPSRLWNEQFF
cdr3_nt: TGTGCCAGCAGCTCACCCTCCAGACTCTGGAATGAGCAGTTCTTC
v_call: TRBV7-2
j_call: TRBJ2-1
clone_size: -
d_call: -

cdr3_aa: CAISEPSPIGTYGYTF
cdr3_nt: TGTGCCATCAGTGAGCCGTCCCCCATTGGAACCTATGGCTACACCTTC
v_call: TRBV10-3
j_call: TRBJ1-2
clone_size: -
d_call: -

cdr3_aa: CASSLGSENTEAFF
cdr3_nt: TGTGCCAGCTCTCTCGGGAGCGAGAACACTGAAGCTTTCTTT
v_call: TRBV18
j_call: TRBJ1-1
clone_size: -
d_call: -

cdr3_aa: CASSQEPSGGNTGELFF
cdr3_nt: TGCGCCAGCAGCCAAGAACCTAGCGGGGGTAACACCGGGGAGCTGTTTTTT
v_call: TRBV4-1
j_call: TRBJ2-2
clone_size: -
d_call: TRBD2

cdr3_aa: CASSPAGGNYGYTF
cdr3_nt: TGTGCCAGCTCACCGGCAGGGGGCAACTATGGCTACACCTTC
v_call: TRBV18
j_call: TRBJ1-2
clone_size: -
d_call: TRBD1

cdr3_aa: CASSGRDRVCGYTF
cdr3_nt: TGTGCCAGCAGTGGGAGGGACAGGGTGTGTGGCTACACCTTC
v_call: TRBV6-4
j_call: TRBJ1-2
clone_size: -
d_call: TRBD1

cdr3_aa: CASSQTRSSYNEQFF
cdr3_nt: TGTGCCAGCAGCCAGACTCGTAGCTCCTACAATGAGCAGTTCTTC
v_call: TRBV7-2
j_call: TRBJ2-1
clone_size: -
d_call: -

cdr3_aa: CASGSAEQYF
cdr3_nt: TGTGCCAGCGGCTCCGCGGAGCAGTACTTC
v_call: TRBV6-6
j_call: TRBJ2-7
clone_size: -
d_call: -

cdr3_aa: CASSIRGGTGGMDEKLFF
cdr3_nt: TGTGCCAGTAGTATCCGGGGGGGGACAGGGGGCATGGATGAAAAACTGTTTTTT
v_call: TRBV19
j_call: TRBJ1-4
clone_size: -
d_call: TRBD1

cdr3_aa: CARSFGQGLPGELFF
cdr3_nt: TGTGCCAGAAGCTTCGGACAGGGCTTGCCCGGGGAGCTGTTTTTT
v_call: TRBV5-3
j_call: TRBJ2-2
clone_size: -
d_call: TRBD1

cdr3_aa: CASSLRTATGNTIYF
cdr3_nt: TGCGCCAGCAGCTTACGGACAGCTACTGGAAACACCATATATTTT
v_call: TRBV5-1
j_call: TRBJ1-3
clone_size: -
d_call: -

cdr3_aa: CASSYSGADEQYF
cdr3_nt: TGTGCCAGCAGCTATTCCGGAGCAGACGAGCAGTACTTC
v_call: TRBV7-9
j_call: TRBJ2-7
clone_size: -
d_call: -

cdr3_aa: CASSIASGRGNEQFF
cdr3_nt: TGTGCCAGTAGTATTGCTAGCGGGAGGGGGAATGAGCAGTTCTTC
v_call: TRBV19
j_call: TRBJ2-1
clone_size: -
d_call: TRBD2

cdr3_aa: CATKSLEGPAGELFF
cdr3_nt: TGTGCCACCAAGAGCCTGGAGGGGCCCGCCGGGGAGCTGTTTTTT
v_call: TRBV2
j_call: TRBJ2-2
clone_size: -
d_call: -

cdr3_aa: CASSLTGSVLLSYEQYF
cdr3_nt: TGTGCCAGCAGCTTGACAGGCTCCGTACTCCTCTCCTACGAGCAGTACTTC
v_call: TRBV5-5
j_call: TRBJ2-7
clone_size: -
d_call: -

cdr3_aa: CASSYLDRRNIQYF
cdr3_nt: TGTGCCAGCAGTTACTTGGACCGCAGAAACATTCAGTACTTC
v_call: TRBV6-5
j_call: TRBJ2-4
clone_size: -
d_call: -

cdr3_aa: CASSVEGTGNTIYF
cdr3_nt: TGTGCCAGCAGTGTCGAGGGAACGGGAAACACCATATATTTT
v_call: TRBV2
j_call: TRBJ1-3
clone_size: -
d_call: -

cdr3_aa: CASSQDTGAALPQHF
cdr3_nt: TGCGCCAGCAGCCAAGACACAGGGGCCGCGCTGCCCCAGCATTTT
v_call: TRBV4-1
j_call: TRBJ1-5
clone_size: -
d_call: TRBD1

cdr3_aa: CATSRVIEETQYF
cdr3_nt: TGTGCCACCAGCAGAGTGATTGAAGAGACCCAGTACTTC
v_call: TRBV15
j_call: TRBJ2-5
clone_size: -
d_call: -

cdr3_aa: CASSQGVNQPQHF
cdr3_nt: TGCGCCAGCAGCCAAGGGGTAAATCAGCCCCAGCATTTT
v_call: TRBV4-1
j_call: TRBJ1-5
clone_size: -
d_call: -

cdr3_aa: CASTSLYRAGGYGYTF
cdr3_nt: TGTGCCAGTACCTCGCTTTACAGGGCCGGGGGGTATGGCTACACCTTC
v_call: TRBV19
j_call: TRBJ1-2
clone_size: -
d_call: -

cdr3_aa: CASSLAPAGVQETQYF
cdr3_nt: TGTGCCAGCAGCTTAGCGCCTGCGGGGGTCCAAGAGACCCAGTACTTC
v_call: TRBV7-8
j_call: TRBJ2-5
clone_size: -
d_call: TRBD2

cdr3_aa: CSCTGTLYEQYF
cdr3_nt: TGCAGCTGTACCGGGACTCTCTACGAGCAGTACTTC
v_call: TRBV29-1
j_call: TRBJ2-7
clone_size: -
d_call: -

cdr3_aa: CASSTLGGRGANVLTF
cdr3_nt: TGTGCCAGCAGCACATTAGGGGGCCGTGGGGCCAACGTCCTGACTTTC
v_call: TRBV9
j_call: TRBJ2-6
clone_size: -
d_call: TRBD1

cdr3_aa: CASSLGVETQYF
cdr3_nt: TGTGCCAGCAGCTTAGGGGTCGAGACCCAGTACTTC
v_call: TRBV7-9
j_call: TRBJ2-5
clone_size: -
d_call: -

cdr3_aa: CASSRTVPGQGDGYEQYF
cdr3_nt: TGTGCCAGCTCACGGACCGTACCGGGACAGGGAGATGGGTACGAGCAGTACTTC
v_call: TRBV18
j_call: TRBJ2-7
clone_size: -
d_call: TRBD1